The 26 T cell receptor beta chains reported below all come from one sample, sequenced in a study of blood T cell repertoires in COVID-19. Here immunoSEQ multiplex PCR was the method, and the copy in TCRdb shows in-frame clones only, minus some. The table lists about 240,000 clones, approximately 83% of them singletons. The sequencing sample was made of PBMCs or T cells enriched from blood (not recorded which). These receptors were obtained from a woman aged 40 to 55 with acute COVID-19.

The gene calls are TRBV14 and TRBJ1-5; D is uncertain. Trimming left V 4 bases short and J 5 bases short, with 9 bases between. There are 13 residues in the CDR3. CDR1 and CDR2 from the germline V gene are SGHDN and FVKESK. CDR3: CASSRGVYQPQHF. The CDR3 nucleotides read TGTGCCAGCAGCCGCGGCGTCTATCAGCCCCAGCATTTT.

The CDR3 loop is CASSQDSAGIYNEQFF. The CDR3 coding sequence is TGTGCCAGCAGCCAAGATTCGGCGGGAATCTACAATGAGCAGTTCTTC. The chain is built from TRBV3-1 (or the pseudogene TRBV3-2) and TRBJ2-1; D might be TRBD2 (6 bases). V was cut by 0 bases and J by 3 bases, with 12 bases left in between. Per the germline V gene, CDR1 is LGHDT and CDR2 is YNNKEL (reference sequence). The CDR3 is made up of 16 amino acids.

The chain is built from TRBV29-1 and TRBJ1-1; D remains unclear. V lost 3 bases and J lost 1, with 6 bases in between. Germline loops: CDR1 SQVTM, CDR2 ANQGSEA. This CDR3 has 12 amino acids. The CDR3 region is CSVDRGNTEAFF. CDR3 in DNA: TGCAGCGTTGACCGGGGGAACACTGAAGCTTTCTTT.

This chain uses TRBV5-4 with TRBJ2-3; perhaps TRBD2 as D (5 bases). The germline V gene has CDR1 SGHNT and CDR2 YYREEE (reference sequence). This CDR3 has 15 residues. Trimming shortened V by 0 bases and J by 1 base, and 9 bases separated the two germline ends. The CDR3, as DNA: TGTGCCAGCAGCTTGGGTAGCGTAGGCACAGATACGCAGTATTTT. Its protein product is CASSLGSVGTDTQYF.

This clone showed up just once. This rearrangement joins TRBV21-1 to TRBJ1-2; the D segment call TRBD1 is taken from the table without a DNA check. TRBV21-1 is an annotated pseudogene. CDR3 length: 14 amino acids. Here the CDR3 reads CASSDRGLKDGYTF. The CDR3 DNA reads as TGTGCCAGCAGCGACAGGGGGCTGAAGGATGGCTACACCTTC.

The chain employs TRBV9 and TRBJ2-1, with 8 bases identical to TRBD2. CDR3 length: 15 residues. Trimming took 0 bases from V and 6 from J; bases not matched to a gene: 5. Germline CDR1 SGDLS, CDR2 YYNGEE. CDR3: CASSVVAGGVNEQFF. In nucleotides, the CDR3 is TGTGCCAGCAGCGTAGTTGCGGGAGGTGTCAATGAGCAGTTCTTC.

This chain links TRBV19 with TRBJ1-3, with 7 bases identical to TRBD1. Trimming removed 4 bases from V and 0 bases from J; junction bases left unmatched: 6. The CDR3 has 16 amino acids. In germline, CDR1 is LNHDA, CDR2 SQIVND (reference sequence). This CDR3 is CASSTDRKSSGNTIYF. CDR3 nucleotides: TGTGCCAGTAGTACGGACAGGAAGAGCTCTGGAAACACCATATATTTT.

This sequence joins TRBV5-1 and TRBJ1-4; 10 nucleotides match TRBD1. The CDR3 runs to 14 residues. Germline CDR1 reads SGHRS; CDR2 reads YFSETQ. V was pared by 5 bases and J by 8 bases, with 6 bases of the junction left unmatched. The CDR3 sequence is CASSAGTGEEKLFF. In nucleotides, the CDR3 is TGCGCCAGCAGTGCTGGGACAGGGGAGGAAAAACTGTTTTTT.

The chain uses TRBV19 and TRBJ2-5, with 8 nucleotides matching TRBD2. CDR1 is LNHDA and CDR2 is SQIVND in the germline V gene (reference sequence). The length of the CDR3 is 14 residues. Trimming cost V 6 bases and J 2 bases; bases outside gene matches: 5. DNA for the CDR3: TGTGCCAGTAGAGGACTAGCTCTACAAGAGACCCAGTACTTC. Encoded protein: CASRGLALQETQYF.

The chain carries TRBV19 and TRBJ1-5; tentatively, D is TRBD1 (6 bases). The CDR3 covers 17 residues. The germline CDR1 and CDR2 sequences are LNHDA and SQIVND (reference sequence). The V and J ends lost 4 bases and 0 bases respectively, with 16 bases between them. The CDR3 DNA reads TGTGCCAGTAGTACCGGACAGCACCGCTATAGCAATCAGCCCCAGCATTTT. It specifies CASSTGQHRYSNQPQHF.

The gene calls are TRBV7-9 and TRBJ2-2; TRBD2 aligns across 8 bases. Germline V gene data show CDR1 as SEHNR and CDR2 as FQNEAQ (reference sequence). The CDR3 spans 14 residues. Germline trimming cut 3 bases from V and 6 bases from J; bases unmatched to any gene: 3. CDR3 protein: CASSFAGGSGELFF. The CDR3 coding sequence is TGTGCCAGCAGCTTTGCGGGAGGTTCCGGGGAGCTGTTTTTT. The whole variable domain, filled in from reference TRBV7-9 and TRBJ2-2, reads DTGVSQNPRHKITKRGQNVTFRCDPISEHNRLYWYRQTLGQGPEFLTYFQNEAQLEKSRLLSDRFSAERPKGSFSTLEIQRTEQGDSAMYLCASSFAGGSGELFFGEGSRLTVL.

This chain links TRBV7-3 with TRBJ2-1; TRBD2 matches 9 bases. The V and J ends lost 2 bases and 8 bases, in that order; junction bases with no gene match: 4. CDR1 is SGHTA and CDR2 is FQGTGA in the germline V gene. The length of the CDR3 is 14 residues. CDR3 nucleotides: TGTGCCAGCAGCTTAGATGGGACTAGCTATGAGCAGTTCTTC. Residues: CASSLDGTSYEQFF.

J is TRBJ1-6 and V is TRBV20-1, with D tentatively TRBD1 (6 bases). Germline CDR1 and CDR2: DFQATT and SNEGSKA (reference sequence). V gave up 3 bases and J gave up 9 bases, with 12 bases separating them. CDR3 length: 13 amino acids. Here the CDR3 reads CSASGGESSPLHF. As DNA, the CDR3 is TGCAGTGCTAGTGGGGGCGAGAGTTCACCCCTCCACTTT.

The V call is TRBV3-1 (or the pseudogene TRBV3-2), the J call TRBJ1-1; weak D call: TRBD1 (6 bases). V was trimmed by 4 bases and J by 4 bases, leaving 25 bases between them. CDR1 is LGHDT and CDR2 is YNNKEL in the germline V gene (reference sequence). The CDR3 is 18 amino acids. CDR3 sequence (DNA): TGTGCCAGCAGCCGGAGAGCACTGGGGGCCGGACCCAGCACTGAAGCTTTCTTT. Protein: CASSRRALGAGPSTEAFF.

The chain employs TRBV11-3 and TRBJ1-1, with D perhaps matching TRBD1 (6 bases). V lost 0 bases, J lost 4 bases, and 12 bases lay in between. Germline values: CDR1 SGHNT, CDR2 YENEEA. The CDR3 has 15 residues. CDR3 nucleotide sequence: TGTGCCAGCAGCTTAGAAGCAGGGGTGTCCACTGAAGCTTTCTTT. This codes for CASSLEAGVSTEAFF.

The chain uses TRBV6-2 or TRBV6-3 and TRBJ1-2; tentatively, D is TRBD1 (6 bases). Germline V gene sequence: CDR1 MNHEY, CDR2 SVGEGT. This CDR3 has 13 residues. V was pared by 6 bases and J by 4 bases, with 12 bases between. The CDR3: CASSPEDSYGYTF. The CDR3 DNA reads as TGTGCCAGCAGCCCAGAGGACAGCTATGGCTACACCTTC.

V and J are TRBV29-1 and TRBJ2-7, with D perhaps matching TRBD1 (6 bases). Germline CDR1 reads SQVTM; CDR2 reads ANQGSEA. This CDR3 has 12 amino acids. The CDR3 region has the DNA TGCACCGACGGGGACACCCCCTACGAGCAGTACTTC. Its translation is CTDGDTPYEQYF.

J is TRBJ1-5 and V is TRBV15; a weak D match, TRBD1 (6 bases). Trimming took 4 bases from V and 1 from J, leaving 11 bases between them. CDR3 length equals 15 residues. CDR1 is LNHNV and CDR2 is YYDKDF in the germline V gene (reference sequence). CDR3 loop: CATSTTGRSNQPQHF. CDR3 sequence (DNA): TGTGCCACCAGCACAACAGGGCGGAGCAATCAGCCCCAGCATTTT.

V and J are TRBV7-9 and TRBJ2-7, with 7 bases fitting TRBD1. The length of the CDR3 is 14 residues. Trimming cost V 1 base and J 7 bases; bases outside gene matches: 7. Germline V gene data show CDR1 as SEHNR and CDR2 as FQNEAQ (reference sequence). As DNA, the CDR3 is TGTGCCAGCAGCTTAGGAACAGGGACAGAGGAGCAGTACTTC. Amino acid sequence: CASSLGTGTEEQYF.

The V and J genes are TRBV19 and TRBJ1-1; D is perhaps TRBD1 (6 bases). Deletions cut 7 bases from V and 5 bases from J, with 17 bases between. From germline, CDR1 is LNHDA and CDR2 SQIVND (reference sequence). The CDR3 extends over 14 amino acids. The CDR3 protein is CASTPRGGDTEAFF. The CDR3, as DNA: TGTGCCAGTACCCCTCGGGGGGGCGATACTGAAGCTTTCTTT.

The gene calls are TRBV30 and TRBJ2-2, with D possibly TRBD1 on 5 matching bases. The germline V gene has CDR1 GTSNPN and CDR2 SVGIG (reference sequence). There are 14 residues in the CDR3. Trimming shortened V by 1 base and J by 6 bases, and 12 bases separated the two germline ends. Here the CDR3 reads CAWSGRGSAGELFF. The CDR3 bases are TGTGCCTGGAGTGGTAGGGGAAGCGCCGGGGAGCTGTTTTTT.

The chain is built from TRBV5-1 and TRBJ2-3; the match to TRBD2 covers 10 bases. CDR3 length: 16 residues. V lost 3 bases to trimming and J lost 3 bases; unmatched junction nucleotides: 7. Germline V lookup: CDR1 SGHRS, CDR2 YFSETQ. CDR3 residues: CASSWLAGEGTDTQYF. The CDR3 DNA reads TGCGCCAGCAGCTGGCTAGCGGGAGAGGGTACAGATACGCAGTATTTT.

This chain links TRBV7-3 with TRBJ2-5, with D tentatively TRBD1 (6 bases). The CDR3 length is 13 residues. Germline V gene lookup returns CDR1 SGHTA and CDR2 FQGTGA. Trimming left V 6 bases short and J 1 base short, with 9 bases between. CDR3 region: CASSQGSQETQYF. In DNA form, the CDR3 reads TGTGCCAGCAGTCAGGGGAGCCAAGAGACCCAGTACTTC. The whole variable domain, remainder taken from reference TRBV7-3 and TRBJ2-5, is GAGVSQTPSNKVTEKGKYVELRCDPISGHTALYWYRQSLGQGPEFLIYFQGTGAADDSGLPNDRFFAVRPEGSVSTLKIQRTERGDSAVYLCASSQGSQETQYFGPGTRLLVL.

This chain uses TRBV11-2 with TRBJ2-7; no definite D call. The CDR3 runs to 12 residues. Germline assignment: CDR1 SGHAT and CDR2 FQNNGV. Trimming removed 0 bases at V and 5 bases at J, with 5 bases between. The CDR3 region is CASSLDRDEQYF. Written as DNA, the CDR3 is TGTGCCAGCAGCTTAGATCGGGACGAGCAGTACTTC.

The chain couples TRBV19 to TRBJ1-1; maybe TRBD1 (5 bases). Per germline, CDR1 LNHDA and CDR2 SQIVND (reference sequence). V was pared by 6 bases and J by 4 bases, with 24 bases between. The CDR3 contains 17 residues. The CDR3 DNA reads TGTGCCAGTAGCCCATCGGGGGGGGAACGGGTGGCCACTGAAGCTTTCTTT. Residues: CASSPSGGERVATEAFF. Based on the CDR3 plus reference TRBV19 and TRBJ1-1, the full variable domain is DGGITQSPKYLFRKEGQNVTLSCEQNLNHDAMYWYRQDPGQGLRLIYYSQIVNDFQKGDIAEGYSVSREKKESFPLTVTSAQKNPTAFYLCASSPSGGERVATEAFFGQGTRLTVV.

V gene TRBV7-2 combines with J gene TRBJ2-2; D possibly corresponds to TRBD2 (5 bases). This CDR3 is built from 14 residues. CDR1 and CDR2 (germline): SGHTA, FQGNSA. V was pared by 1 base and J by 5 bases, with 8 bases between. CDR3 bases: TGTGCCAGCAGCTTAGTCGGAGGAACCGGGGAGCTGTTTTTT. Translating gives CASSLVGGTGELFF.